The rows below give T cell receptor beta chains drawn from one sample of a study of CD8 T cells in Susac syndrome. One entry per CDR3 protein, called by TCRdb with MiXCR from the immunoSEQ multiplex PCR reads. The sample contains roughly 150,000 distinct CDR3 sequences, roughly 95% of which appear only once. Sequences were obtained from CD4+ T cells from PBMCs. Every receptor here comes from a human donor with Susac syndrome. The CDR3 runs from the conserved cysteine through the conserved F or W. A D gene is named only where the DNA matches it firmly. Size tells how often a clone was seen (once, few, many) or the class of an expanded clone, and some rows leave it out.

cdr3_aa: CSAPTDHGRDTEAFF; cdr3_nt: TGCAGTGCCCCCACGGACCATGGGAGGGACACTGAAGCTTTCTTT; j_call: TRBJ1-1; clone_size: .; d_call: .; v_call: TRBV20-1
cdr3_aa: CASGRDIGEQYF; cdr3_nt: TGTGCCAGCGGGCGGGACATCGGCGAGCAGTACTTC; j_call: TRBJ2-7; clone_size: .; d_call: .; v_call: TRBV7-2
cdr3_aa: CSADKGDSPLHF; cdr3_nt: TGCAGTGCTGACAAAGGGGATTCACCCCTCCACTTT; j_call: TRBJ1-6; clone_size: once; d_call: .; v_call: TRBV20-1
cdr3_aa: CASSYRAYNEQFF; cdr3_nt: TGTGCCAGCAGTTACAGGGCCTACAATGAGCAGTTCTTC; j_call: TRBJ2-1; clone_size: .; d_call: .; v_call: TRBV6-5
cdr3_aa: CASSRSIGYGYTF; cdr3_nt: TGTGCCAGCAGCCGCTCCATCGGCTATGGCTACACCTTC; j_call: TRBJ1-2; clone_size: .; d_call: .; v_call: TRBV7-9
cdr3_aa: CASSVVPAGNTGELFF; cdr3_nt: TGTGCCAGCAGCGTAGTACCAGCGGGAAACACCGGGGAGCTGTTTTTT; j_call: TRBJ2-2; clone_size: .; d_call: TRBD2; v_call: TRBV9
cdr3_aa: CSVRQGSNTEAFF; cdr3_nt: TGCAGCGTCAGACAGGGGTCGAACACTGAAGCTTTCTTT; j_call: TRBJ1-1; clone_size: few; d_call: TRBD1; v_call: TRBV29-1
cdr3_aa: CASSPSGVSYNEQFF; cdr3_nt: TGTGCCAGCAGCCCTAGCGGGGTTTCCTACAATGAGCAGTTCTTC; j_call: TRBJ2-1; clone_size: .; d_call: TRBD2; v_call: TRBV7-9
cdr3_aa: CASSLTHGQPQHF; cdr3_nt: TGCGCCAGCAGCTTGACCCACGGACAGCCCCAGCATTTT; j_call: TRBJ1-5; clone_size: .; d_call: .; v_call: TRBV5-1
cdr3_aa: CASRLNEGNRPQHF; cdr3_nt: TGTGCCAGCAGACTAAACGAGGGAAATAGGCCCCAGCATTTT; j_call: TRBJ1-5; clone_size: .; d_call: .; v_call: TRBV12-3/TRBV12-4
cdr3_aa: CASSQAFGRGANVLTF; cdr3_nt: TGTGCCAGCAGCCAAGCTTTCGGGAGGGGGGCCAACGTCCTGACTTTC; j_call: TRBJ2-6; clone_size: .; d_call: TRBD2; v_call: TRBV14
cdr3_aa: CSAKEGNQPQHF; cdr3_nt: TGCAGCGCTAAGGAGGGCAATCAGCCCCAGCATTTT; j_call: TRBJ1-5; clone_size: once; d_call: .; v_call: TRBV29-1
cdr3_aa: CASSGPGASSTDTQYF; cdr3_nt: TGTGCCAGTAGTGGCCCAGGGGCCTCTAGCACAGATACGCAGTATTTT; j_call: TRBJ2-3; clone_size: .; d_call: .; v_call: TRBV19
cdr3_aa: CSVTREEAFF; cdr3_nt: TGCAGCGTGACCAGGGAGGAAGCTTTCTTT; j_call: TRBJ1-1; clone_size: .; d_call: .; v_call: TRBV29-1
cdr3_aa: CASSLIAASGGYGNEQFF; cdr3_nt: TGTGCCAGCAGCTTAATAGCCGCTAGCGGGGGTTACGGTAATGAGCAGTTCTTC; j_call: TRBJ2-1; clone_size: .; d_call: TRBD2; v_call: TRBV7-3
cdr3_aa: CSVAESGANVLTF; cdr3_nt: TGCAGCGTTGCAGAATCTGGGGCCAACGTCCTGACTTTC; j_call: TRBJ2-6; clone_size: .; d_call: .; v_call: TRBV29-1
cdr3_aa: CASSLTGGANNSPLHF; cdr3_nt: TGTGCCAGCAGTCTGACAGGGGGTGCAAATAATTCACCCCTCCACTTT; j_call: TRBJ1-6; clone_size: .; d_call: TRBD1; v_call: TRBV27
cdr3_aa: CASSRSEGTEAFF; cdr3_nt: TGTGCCAGCAGCCGGTCGGAAGGGACTGAAGCTTTCTTT; j_call: TRBJ1-1; clone_size: .; d_call: .; v_call: TRBV12-3/TRBV12-4
cdr3_aa: CASSLSATANEQFF; cdr3_nt: TGTGCCAGCAGCTTATCAGCCACCGCCAATGAGCAGTTCTTC; j_call: TRBJ2-1; clone_size: .; d_call: .; v_call: TRBV7-9
cdr3_aa: CSAYPGGTYNEQFF; cdr3_nt: TGCAGTGCTTACCCAGGCGGAACCTACAATGAGCAGTTCTTC; j_call: TRBJ2-1; clone_size: .; d_call: .; v_call: TRBV20-1
cdr3_aa: CSATPLLRLGDTQYF; cdr3_nt: TGCAGTGCTACCCCCCTGTTGAGGCTGGGAGATACGCAGTATTTT; j_call: TRBJ2-3; clone_size: .; d_call: .; v_call: TRBV20-1
cdr3_aa: CASSLVGTGGVYEQYF; cdr3_nt: TGTGCCAGCAGTTTAGTAGGGACAGGGGGCGTTTACGAGCAGTACTTC; j_call: TRBJ2-7; clone_size: .; d_call: TRBD1; v_call: TRBV12-3/TRBV12-4
cdr3_aa: CSASGAGGQPQHF; cdr3_nt: TGCAGTGCTAGCGGAGCAGGGGGACAGCCCCAGCATTTT; j_call: TRBJ1-5; clone_size: .; d_call: TRBD1; v_call: TRBV20-1
cdr3_aa: CATSDWPYNEQFF; cdr3_nt: TGTGCCACCAGTGATTGGCCCTACAATGAGCAGTTCTTC; j_call: TRBJ2-1; clone_size: .; d_call: .; v_call: TRBV24-1
cdr3_aa: CAILSHRLNTEAFF; cdr3_nt: TGTGCCATCTTATCCCACAGGCTGAACACTGAAGCTTTCTTT; j_call: TRBJ1-1; clone_size: .; d_call: .; v_call: TRBV6-2/TRBV6-3
cdr3_aa: CASSSRGTDYEQYF; cdr3_nt: TGTGCCAGCAGTTCCAGGGGAACGGACTACGAGCAGTACTTC; j_call: TRBJ2-7; clone_size: .; d_call: .; v_call: TRBV28
cdr3_aa: CASSPAGPPEAFF; cdr3_nt: TGCGCCAGCAGTCCAGCAGGGCCCCCTGAAGCTTTCTTT; j_call: TRBJ1-1; clone_size: .; d_call: .; v_call: TRBV23-1
cdr3_aa: CSASAGARDTQYF; cdr3_nt: TGCAGTGCTAGTGCAGGGGCGAGAGATACGCAGTATTTT; j_call: TRBJ2-3; clone_size: .; d_call: .; v_call: TRBV20-1
cdr3_aa: CASSPRQGQGAFF; cdr3_nt: TGTGCCAGCAGCCCGCGACAGGGGCAAGGAGCTTTCTTT; j_call: TRBJ1-1; clone_size: .; d_call: TRBD1; v_call: TRBV3-1
cdr3_aa: CASSVGGARTGELFF; cdr3_nt: TGTGCCAGCAGCGTAGGGGGGGCGAGGACCGGGGAGCTGTTTTTT; j_call: TRBJ2-2; clone_size: .; d_call: .; v_call: TRBV9
cdr3_aa: CAGRQGRLNTEAFF; cdr3_nt: TGTGCCGGCCGACAAGGACGGCTGAACACTGAAGCTTTCTTT; j_call: TRBJ1-1; clone_size: .; d_call: .; v_call: TRBV2
cdr3_aa: CASSQAGLDWDTQYF; cdr3_nt: TGTGCCAGCAGCCAAGCGGGACTAGATTGGGATACGCAGTATTTT; j_call: TRBJ2-3; clone_size: .; d_call: TRBD2; v_call: TRBV3-1
cdr3_aa: CASSAWTAPKNIQYF; cdr3_nt: TGTGCCAGCAGCGCGTGGACGGCTCCGAAAAACATTCAGTACTTC; j_call: TRBJ2-4; clone_size: .; d_call: .; v_call: TRBV5-6
cdr3_aa: CASSTGTIYQPQHF; cdr3_nt: TGTGCCAGCAGTACCGGGACAATCTATCAGCCCCAGCATTTT; j_call: TRBJ1-5; clone_size: .; d_call: .; v_call: TRBV12-3/TRBV12-4
cdr3_aa: CASSSASGGIQETQYF; cdr3_nt: TGCGCCAGCAGCTCGGCTAGCGGGGGGATTCAAGAGACCCAGTACTTC; j_call: TRBJ2-5; clone_size: .; d_call: TRBD2; v_call: TRBV5-1
cdr3_aa: CSVGGRTNTGELFF; cdr3_nt: TGCAGCGTTGGGGGGCGGACGAACACCGGGGAGCTGTTTTTT; j_call: TRBJ2-2; clone_size: .; d_call: .; v_call: TRBV29-1
cdr3_aa: CSVEDRDRYNEKLFF; cdr3_nt: TGCAGCGTTGAAGATCGGGACAGATATAATGAAAAACTGTTTTTT; j_call: TRBJ1-4; clone_size: .; d_call: TRBD1; v_call: TRBV29-1
cdr3_aa: CASSIAAGPPTQDTQYF; cdr3_nt: TGTGCCAGTAGTATCGCGGCGGGGCCCCCCACACAGGATACGCAGTATTTT; j_call: TRBJ2-3; clone_size: .; d_call: .; v_call: TRBV19
cdr3_aa: CSFFTLRGGLYEQYF; cdr3_nt: TGCAGCTTTTTCACCCTCCGGGGAGGACTCTACGAGCAGTACTTC; j_call: TRBJ2-7; clone_size: .; d_call: .; v_call: TRBV29-1
cdr3_aa: CASSRPQGGGETQYF; cdr3_nt: TGTGCCAGCAGCCGTCCCCAGGGGGGCGGCGAGACCCAGTACTTC; j_call: TRBJ2-5; clone_size: .; d_call: .; v_call: TRBV7-9
cdr3_aa: CATSEGRSATDTQYF; cdr3_nt: TGTGCCACCAGCGAAGGAAGATCGGCCACAGATACGCAGTATTTT; j_call: TRBJ2-3; clone_size: .; d_call: .; v_call: TRBV15
cdr3_aa: CASRRGTTEAFF; cdr3_nt: TGTGCCAGCAGAAGGGGCACGACTGAAGCTTTCTTT; j_call: TRBJ1-1; clone_size: .; d_call: .; v_call: TRBV2
cdr3_aa: CATSRSSYNSPLHF; cdr3_nt: TGTGCCACCAGTAGATCCTCCTATAATTCACCCCTCCACTTT; j_call: TRBJ1-6; clone_size: once; d_call: .; v_call: TRBV15
cdr3_aa: CASRRDTPTGELFF; cdr3_nt: TGTGCCAGTCGCCGGGACACACCTACCGGGGAGCTGTTTTTT; j_call: TRBJ2-2; clone_size: .; d_call: .; v_call: TRBV6-6
cdr3_aa: CSAAGTRVGETQYF; cdr3_nt: TGCAGTGCTGCCGGGACTAGGGTGGGTGAGACCCAGTACTTC; j_call: TRBJ2-5; clone_size: .; d_call: TRBD2; v_call: TRBV20-1
cdr3_aa: CASSPRTNSPLHF; cdr3_nt: TGTGCCAGCAGCCCTCGGACAAATTCACCCCTCCACTTT; j_call: TRBJ1-6; clone_size: .; d_call: .; v_call: TRBV14
cdr3_aa: CASTQGGNSGANVLTF; cdr3_nt: TGTGCCAGCACTCAGGGCGGCAACTCTGGGGCCAACGTCCTGACTTTC; j_call: TRBJ2-6; clone_size: .; d_call: .; v_call: TRBV25-1
cdr3_aa: CASSLGTGVYNEQFF; cdr3_nt: TGTGCCAGCAGCCTCGGGACAGGGGTATACAATGAGCAGTTCTTC; j_call: TRBJ2-1; clone_size: .; d_call: TRBD1; v_call: TRBV4-2
cdr3_aa: CASSYRGSYQETQYF; cdr3_nt: TGTGCCAGCAGTTATCGCGGATCGTACCAAGAGACCCAGTACTTC; j_call: TRBJ2-5; clone_size: once; d_call: .; v_call: TRBV6-5
cdr3_aa: CASSNPSGGTYEQYF; cdr3_nt: TGTGCCAGCAGTAACCCTAGCGGGGGGACCTACGAGCAGTACTTC; j_call: TRBJ2-7; clone_size: .; d_call: TRBD2; v_call: TRBV28
cdr3_aa: CSARPNGANYGYTF; cdr3_nt: TGCAGTGCCAGACCCAACGGAGCTAACTATGGCTACACCTTC; j_call: TRBJ1-2; clone_size: .; d_call: .; v_call: TRBV20-1